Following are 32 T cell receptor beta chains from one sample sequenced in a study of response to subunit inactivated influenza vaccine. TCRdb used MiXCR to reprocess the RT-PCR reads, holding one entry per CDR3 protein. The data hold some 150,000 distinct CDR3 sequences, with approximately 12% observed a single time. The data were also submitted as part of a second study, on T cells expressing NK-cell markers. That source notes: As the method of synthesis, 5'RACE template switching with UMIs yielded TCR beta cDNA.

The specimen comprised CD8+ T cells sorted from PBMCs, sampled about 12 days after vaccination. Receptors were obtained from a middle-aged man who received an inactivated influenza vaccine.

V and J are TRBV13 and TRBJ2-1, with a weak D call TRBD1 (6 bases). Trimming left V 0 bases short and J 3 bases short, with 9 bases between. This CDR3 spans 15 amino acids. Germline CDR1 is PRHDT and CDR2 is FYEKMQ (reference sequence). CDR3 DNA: TGTGCCAGCAGCTTAGGGGGACAACACTACAATGAGCAGTTCTTC. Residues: CASSLGGQHYNEQFF.

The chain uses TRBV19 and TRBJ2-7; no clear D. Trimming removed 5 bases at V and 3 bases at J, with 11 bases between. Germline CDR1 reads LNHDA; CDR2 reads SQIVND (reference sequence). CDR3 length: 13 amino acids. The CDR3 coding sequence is TGTGCCAGTAGTCCCCGGCGCTTCTACGAGCAGTACTTC. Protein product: CASSPRRFYEQYF.

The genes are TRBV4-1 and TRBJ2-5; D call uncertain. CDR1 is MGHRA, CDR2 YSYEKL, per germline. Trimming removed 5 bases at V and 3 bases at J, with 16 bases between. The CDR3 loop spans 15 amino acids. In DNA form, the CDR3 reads TGCGCCAGCAGCGGTAGCATAGGGTGGGAAGAGACCCAGTACTTC. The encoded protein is CASSGSIGWEETQYF.

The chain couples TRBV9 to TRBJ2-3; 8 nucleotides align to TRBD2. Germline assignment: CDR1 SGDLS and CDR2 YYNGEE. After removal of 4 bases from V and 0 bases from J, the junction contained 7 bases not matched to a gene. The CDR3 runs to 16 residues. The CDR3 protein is CASSMLAGPSTDTQYF. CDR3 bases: TGTGCCAGCAGCATGTTAGCGGGACCTAGCACAGATACGCAGTATTTT.

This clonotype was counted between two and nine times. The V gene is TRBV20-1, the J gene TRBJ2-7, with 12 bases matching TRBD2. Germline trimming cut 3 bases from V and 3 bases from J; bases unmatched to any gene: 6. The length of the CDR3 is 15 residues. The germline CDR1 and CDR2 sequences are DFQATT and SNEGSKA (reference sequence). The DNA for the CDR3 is TGCAGTGCTAGCGGGACTAGCGGGCTACACTACGAGCAGTACTTC. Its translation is CSASGTSGLHYEQYF.

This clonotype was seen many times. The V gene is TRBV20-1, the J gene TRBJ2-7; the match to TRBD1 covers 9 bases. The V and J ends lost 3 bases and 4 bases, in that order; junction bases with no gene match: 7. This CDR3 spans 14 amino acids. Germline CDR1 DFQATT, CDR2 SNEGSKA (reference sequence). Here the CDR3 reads CSASPLTGGYEQYF. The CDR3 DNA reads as TGCAGTGCTAGTCCCCTGACAGGGGGTTACGAGCAGTACTTC.

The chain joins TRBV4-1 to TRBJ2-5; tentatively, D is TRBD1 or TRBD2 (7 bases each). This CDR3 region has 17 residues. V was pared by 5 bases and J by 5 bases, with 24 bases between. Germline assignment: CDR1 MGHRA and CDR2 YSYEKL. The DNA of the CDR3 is TGCGCCAGCAGCTCTGAAGCGGGACAGTTGGGTCTGGAGACCCAGTACTTC. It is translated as CASSSEAGQLGLETQYF.

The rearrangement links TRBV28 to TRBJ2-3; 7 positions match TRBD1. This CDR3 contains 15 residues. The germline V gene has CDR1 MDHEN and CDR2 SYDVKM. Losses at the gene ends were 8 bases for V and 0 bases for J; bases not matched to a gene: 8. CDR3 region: CASFEGTASTDTQYF. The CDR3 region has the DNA TGTGCCAGCTTCGAAGGGACAGCTAGCACAGATACGCAGTATTTT.

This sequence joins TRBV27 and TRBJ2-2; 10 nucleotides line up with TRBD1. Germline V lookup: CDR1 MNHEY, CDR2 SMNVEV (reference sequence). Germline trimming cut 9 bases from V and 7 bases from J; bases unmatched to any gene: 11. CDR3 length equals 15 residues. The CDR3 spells CASRTGTGVIGELFF. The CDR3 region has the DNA TGTGCCAGTCGTACCGGGACAGGGGTGATCGGGGAGCTGTTTTTT.

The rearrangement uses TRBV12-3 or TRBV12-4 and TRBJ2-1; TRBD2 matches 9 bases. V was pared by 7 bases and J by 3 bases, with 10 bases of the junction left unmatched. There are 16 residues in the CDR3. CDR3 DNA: TGTGCCAGCAACCGACAAGCGGGGGGAATCTACAATGAGCAGTTCTTC. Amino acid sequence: CASNRQAGGIYNEQFF.

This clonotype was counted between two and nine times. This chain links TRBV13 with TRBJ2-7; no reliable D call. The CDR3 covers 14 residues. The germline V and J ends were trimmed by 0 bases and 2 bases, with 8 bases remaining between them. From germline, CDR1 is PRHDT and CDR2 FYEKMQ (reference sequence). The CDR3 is CASSLGRIPYEQYF. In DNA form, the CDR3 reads TGTGCCAGCAGCTTAGGGAGGATACCCTACGAGCAGTACTTC.

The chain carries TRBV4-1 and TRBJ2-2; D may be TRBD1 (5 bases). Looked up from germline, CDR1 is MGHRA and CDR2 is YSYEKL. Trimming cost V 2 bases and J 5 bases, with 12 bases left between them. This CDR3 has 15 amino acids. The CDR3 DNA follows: TGCGCCAGCAGCCAAACCGACAGAGGAACCGGGGAGCTGTTTTTT. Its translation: CASSQTDRGTGELFF.

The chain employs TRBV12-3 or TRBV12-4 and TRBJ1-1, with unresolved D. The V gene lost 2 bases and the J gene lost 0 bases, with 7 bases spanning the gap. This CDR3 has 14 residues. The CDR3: CASSLTVLNTEAFF. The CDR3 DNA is TGTGCCAGCAGTTTAACAGTCTTGAACACTGAAGCTTTCTTT.

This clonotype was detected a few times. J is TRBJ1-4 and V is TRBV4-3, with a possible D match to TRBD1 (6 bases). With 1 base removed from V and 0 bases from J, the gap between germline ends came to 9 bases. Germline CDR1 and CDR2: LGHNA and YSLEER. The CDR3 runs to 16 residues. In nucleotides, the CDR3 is TGCGCCAGCAGCCAAGTTCAGGGGTCAACTAATGAAAAACTGTTTTTT. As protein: CASSQVQGSTNEKLFF.

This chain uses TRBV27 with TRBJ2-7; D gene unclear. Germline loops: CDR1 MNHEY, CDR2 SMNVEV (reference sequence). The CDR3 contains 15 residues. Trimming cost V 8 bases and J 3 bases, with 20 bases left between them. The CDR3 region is CASRSTRLYNYEQYF. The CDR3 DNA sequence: TGTGCCAGCCGGTCCACCCGGCTATACAACTACGAGCAGTACTTC.

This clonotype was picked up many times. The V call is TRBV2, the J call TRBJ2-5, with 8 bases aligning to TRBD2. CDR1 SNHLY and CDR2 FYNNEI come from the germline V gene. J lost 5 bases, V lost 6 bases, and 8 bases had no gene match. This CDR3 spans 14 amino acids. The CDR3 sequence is CASRVAGSMETQYF. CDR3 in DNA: TGTGCCAGCAGGGTAGCGGGATCGATGGAGACCCAGTACTTC.

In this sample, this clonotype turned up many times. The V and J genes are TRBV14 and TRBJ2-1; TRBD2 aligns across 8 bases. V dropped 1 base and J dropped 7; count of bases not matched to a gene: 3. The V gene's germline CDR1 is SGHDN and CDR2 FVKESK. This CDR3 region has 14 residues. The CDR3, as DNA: TGTGCCAGCAGCCAAGCGGGGGGGCCTAATGAGCAGTTCTTC. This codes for CASSQAGGPNEQFF.

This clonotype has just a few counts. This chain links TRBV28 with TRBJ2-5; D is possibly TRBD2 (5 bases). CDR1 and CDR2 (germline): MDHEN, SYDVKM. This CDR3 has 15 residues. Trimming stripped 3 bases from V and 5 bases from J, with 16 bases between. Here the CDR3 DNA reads TGTGCCAGCAGTTTCCCCGGCCTAGGACTGGAGACCCAGTACTTC. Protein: CASSFPGLGLETQYF.

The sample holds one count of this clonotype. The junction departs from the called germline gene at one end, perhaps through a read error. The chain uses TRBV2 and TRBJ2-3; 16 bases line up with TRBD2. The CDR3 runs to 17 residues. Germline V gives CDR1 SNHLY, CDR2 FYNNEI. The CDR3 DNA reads TGTACCAGCAGGGGACTAGCGGGGGGGACTAGCACAGATACGCAGTATTTT. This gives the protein CTSRGLAGGTSTDTQYF.

The CDR3, as DNA: TGTGCCAGCAGTTACTCGTCCTTGGACAGGTGGAGCTACACCTTC. It translates to CASSYSSLDRWSYTF. J is TRBJ1-2 and V is TRBV6-5, with 7 bases that match TRBD1. Germline CDR1 MNHEY, CDR2 SVGAGI. The CDR3 totals 15 residues. The V segment lost 0 bases and the J segment 9 bases; nucleotides outside the gene matches: 10.

This CDR3 reads CASSPLGIEAFF. In DNA form, the CDR3 reads TGTGCCAGCAGCCCCTTAGGGATTGAAGCTTTCTTT. This sequence joins TRBV7-9 and TRBJ1-1; D gene uncertain. V was clipped by 5 bases and J by 7 bases, with 11 bases between them. There are 12 residues in the CDR3. Germline V lookup: CDR1 SEHNR, CDR2 FQNEAQ (reference sequence).

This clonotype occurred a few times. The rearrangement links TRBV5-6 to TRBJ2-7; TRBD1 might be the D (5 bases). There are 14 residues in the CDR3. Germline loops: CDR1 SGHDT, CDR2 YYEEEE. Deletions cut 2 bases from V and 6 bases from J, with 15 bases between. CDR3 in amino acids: CASSFPSARGEQYF. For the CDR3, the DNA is TGTGCCAGCAGCTTCCCATCTGCTAGGGGCGAGCAGTACTTC.

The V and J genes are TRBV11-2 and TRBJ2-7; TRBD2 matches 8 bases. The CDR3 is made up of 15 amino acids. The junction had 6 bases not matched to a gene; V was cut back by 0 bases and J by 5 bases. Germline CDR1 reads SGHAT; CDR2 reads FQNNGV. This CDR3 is CASSLDYGRADEQYF. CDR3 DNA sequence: TGTGCCAGCAGCTTAGATTACGGGAGGGCCGACGAGCAGTACTTC.

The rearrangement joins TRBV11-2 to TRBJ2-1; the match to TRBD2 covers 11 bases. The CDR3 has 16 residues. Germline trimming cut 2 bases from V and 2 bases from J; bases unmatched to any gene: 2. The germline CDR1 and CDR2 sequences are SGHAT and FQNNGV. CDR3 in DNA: TGTGCCAGCAGCTTACTAGCGGGGGGTCCCTACAATGAGCAGTTCTTC. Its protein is CASSLLAGGPYNEQFF.

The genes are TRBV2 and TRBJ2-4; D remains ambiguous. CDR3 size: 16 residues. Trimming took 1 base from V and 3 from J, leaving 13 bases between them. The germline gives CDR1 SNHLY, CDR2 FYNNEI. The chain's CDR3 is CASSEVLYIYKNIQYF. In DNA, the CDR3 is TGTGCCAGCAGTGAAGTTTTGTACATATACAAAAACATTCAGTACTTC.

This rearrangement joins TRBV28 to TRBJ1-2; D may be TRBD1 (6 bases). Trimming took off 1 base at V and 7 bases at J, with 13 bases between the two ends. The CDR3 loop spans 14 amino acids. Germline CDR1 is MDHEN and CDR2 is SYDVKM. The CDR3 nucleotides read TGTGCCAGCAGTTTATACCCAGGAGGGGGTGGCTACACCTTC. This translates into CASSLYPGGGGYTF.

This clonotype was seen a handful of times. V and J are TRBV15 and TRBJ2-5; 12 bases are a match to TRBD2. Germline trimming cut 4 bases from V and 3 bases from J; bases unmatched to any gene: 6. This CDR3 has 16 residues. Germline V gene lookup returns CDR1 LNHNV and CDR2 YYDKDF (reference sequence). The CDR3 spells CATSNTSGGLKETQYF. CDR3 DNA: TGTGCCACCAGCAATACTAGCGGGGGGCTTAAAGAGACCCAGTACTTC.

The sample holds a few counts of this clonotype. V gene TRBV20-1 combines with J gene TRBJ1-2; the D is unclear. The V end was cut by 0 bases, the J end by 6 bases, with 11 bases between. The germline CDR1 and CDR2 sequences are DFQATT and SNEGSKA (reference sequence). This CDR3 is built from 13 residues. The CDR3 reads CSARDLRLDGYTF. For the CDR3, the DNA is TGCAGTGCTAGAGATCTTCGTCTAGATGGCTACACCTTC.

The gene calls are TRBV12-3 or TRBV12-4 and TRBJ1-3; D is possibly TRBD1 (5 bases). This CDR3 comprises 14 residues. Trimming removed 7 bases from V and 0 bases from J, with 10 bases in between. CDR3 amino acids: CASMGQLSGNTIYF. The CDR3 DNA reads TGTGCCAGCATGGGGCAACTCTCTGGAAACACCATATATTTT.

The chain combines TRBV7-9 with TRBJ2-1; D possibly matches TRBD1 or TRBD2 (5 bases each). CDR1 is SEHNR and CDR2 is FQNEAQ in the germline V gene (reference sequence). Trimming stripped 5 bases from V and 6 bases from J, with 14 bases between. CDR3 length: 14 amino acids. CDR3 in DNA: TGTGCCAGCAGCATTGTGGGACCCGGCAATGAGCAGTTCTTC. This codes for CASSIVGPGNEQFF.

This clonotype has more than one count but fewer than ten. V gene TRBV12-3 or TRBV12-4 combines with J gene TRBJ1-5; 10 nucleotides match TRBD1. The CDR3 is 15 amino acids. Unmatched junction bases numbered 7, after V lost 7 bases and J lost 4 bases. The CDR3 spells CASNDRGPGNQPQHF. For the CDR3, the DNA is TGTGCCAGCAACGACAGGGGGCCGGGAAATCAGCCCCAGCATTTT.

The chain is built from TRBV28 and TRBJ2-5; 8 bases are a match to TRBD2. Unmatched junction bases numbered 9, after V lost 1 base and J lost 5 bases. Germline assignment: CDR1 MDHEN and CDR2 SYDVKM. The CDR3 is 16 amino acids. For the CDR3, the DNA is TGTGCCAGCAGTTTATTCGCTGGGACTAGTTGGGAGACCCAGTACTTC. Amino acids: CASSLFAGTSWETQYF. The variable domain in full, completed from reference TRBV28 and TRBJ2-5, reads DVKVTQSSRYLVKRTGEKVFLECVQDMDHENMFWYRQDPGLGLRLIYFSYDVKMKEKGDIPEGYSVSREKKERFSLILESASTNQTSMYLCASSLFAGTSWETQYFGPGTRLLVL.